This T cell receptor (beta chain) was observed in a study of T cell clonality in common variable immunodeficiency. Study findings and constraints: In common variable immunodeficiency, TCR beta chains reportedly carried fewer deletions and N-nucleotide insertions. CVID subjects had higher TCRbeta clonality than healthy controls, most marked in about a third. Shared TCRbeta clones were fewer between CVID subjects than controls.

As to this clone: Its specificity is not known. The read gets to within 3 residues of the CDR3 end, and the germline J gene fills in the rest.

Clones were read by immunoSEQ multiplex PCR, and TCRdb kept only the in-frame ones, dropping some. The sample has some 42,000 clones, none seen only once; the top ten hold about 1.3%. This CDR3 is 15 amino acids long. J gave up 6 bases and V 3 bases, and 8 bases lay outside the gene matches. Heparinized whole blood, 5 to 8 ml, came from each donor. The rearrangement links TRBV5-3 to TRBJ2-1, with 8 bases lining up with TRBD2. TRBV5-3 is an open reading frame, and its role is uncertain. Sequenced input: peripheral blood mononuclear cells. This clonotype originated in a person aged 18 to 70 in good health. CDR3 region: CARSSPGLESNEQFF. The sequenced part of the CDR3 DNA is TGTGCCAGAAGCTCCCCGGGACTAGAAAGCAATGAG.